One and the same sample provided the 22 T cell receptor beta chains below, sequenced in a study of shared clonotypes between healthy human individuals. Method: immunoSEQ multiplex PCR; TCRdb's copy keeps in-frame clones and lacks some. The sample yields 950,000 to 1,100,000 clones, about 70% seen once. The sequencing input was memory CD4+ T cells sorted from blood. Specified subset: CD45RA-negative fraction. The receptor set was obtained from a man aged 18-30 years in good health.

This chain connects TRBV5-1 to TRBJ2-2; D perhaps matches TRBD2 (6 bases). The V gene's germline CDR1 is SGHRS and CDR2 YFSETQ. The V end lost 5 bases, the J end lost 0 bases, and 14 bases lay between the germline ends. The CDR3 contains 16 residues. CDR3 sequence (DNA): TGCGCCAGCAGACTAGCTCCCAGTTCGAACACCGGGGAGCTGTTTTTT. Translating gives CASRLAPSSNTGELFF.

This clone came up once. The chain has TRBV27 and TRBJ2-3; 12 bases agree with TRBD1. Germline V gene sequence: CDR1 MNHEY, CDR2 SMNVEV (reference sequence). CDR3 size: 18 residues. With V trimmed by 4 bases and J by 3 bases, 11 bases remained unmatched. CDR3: CASSSLIGTGGGTDTQYF. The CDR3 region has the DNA TGTGCCAGCAGTTCACTCATTGGGACAGGGGGCGGGACAGATACGCAGTATTTT.

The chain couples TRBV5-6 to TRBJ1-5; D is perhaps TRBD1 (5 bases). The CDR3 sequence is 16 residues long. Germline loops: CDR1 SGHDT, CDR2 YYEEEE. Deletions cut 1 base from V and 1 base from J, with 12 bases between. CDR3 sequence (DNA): TGTGCCAGCAGCTTGTGGGGGGTCTCAAGCAATCAGCCCCAGCATTTT. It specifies CASSLWGVSSNQPQHF.

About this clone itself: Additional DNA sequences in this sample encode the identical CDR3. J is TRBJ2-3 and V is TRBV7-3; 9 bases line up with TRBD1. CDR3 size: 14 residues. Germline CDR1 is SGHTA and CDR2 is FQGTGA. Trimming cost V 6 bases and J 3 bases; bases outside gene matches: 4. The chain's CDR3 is CASSRDRATDTQYF. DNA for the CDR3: TGTGCCAGCAGTCGGGACAGGGCAACAGATACGCAGTATTTT.

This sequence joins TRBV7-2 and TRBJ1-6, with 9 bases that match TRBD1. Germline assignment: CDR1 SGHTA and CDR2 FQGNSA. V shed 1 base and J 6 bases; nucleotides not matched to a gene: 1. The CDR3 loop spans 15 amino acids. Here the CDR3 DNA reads TGTGCCAGCAGCTTAGACAGGGGGCCTAATTCACCCCTCCACTTT. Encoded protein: CASSLDRGPNSPLHF.

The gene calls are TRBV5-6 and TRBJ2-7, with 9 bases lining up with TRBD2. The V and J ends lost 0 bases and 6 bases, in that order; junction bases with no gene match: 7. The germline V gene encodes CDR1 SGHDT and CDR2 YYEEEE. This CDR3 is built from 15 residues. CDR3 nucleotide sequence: TGTGCCAGCAGCTTGGCCGGGGTAGCGGGAGCCGAGCAGTACTTC. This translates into CASSLAGVAGAEQYF.

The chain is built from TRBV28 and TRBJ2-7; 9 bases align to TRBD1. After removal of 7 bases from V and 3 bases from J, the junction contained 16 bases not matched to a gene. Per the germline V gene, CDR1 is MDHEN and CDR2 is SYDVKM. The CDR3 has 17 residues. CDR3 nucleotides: TGTGCCAGCACCAGTTTACCCGGGACAGGGACGTTCTACGAGCAGTACTTC. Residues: CASTSLPGTGTFYEQYF.

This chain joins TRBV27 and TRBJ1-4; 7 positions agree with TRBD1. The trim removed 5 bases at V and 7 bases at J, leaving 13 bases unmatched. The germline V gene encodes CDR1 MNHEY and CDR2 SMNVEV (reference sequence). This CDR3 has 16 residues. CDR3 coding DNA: TGTGCCAGCAGTCCACCACGACAGGGCGGGGGTGAAAAACTGTTTTTT. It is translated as CASSPPRQGGGEKLFF.

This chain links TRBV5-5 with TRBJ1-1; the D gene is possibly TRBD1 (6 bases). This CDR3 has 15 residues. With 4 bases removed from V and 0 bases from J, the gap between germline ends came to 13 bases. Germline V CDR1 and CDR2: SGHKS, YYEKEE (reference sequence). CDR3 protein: CASSDRDILNTEAFF. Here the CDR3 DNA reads TGTGCCAGCAGCGATAGGGACATTCTGAACACTGAAGCTTTCTTT.

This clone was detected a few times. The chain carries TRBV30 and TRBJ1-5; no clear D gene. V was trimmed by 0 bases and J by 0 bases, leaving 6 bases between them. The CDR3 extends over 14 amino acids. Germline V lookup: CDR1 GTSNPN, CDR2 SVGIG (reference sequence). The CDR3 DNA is TGTGCCTGGAGTGTAGTGAGTAGCAATCAGCCCCAGCATTTT. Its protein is CAWSVVSSNQPQHF.

DNA of the CDR3: TGTGCTAGTGCCCCCGGCTGGGCGAACAATCAGCCCCAGCATTTT. Translating it yields CASAPGWANNQPQHF. V gene TRBV12-5 combines with J gene TRBJ1-5; no firm D call. Trimming pared 7 bases from V and 3 bases from J, leaving 16 bases between. The CDR3 contains 15 residues. Germline-derived CDR1 and CDR2 are LGHNT and FRNRAP.

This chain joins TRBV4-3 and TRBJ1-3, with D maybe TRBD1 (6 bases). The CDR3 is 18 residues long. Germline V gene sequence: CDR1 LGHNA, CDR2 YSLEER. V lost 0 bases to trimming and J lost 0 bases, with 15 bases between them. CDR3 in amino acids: CASSQDGPGHPSGNTIYF. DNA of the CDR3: TGCGCCAGCAGCCAAGACGGGCCGGGACACCCCTCTGGAAACACCATATATTTT.

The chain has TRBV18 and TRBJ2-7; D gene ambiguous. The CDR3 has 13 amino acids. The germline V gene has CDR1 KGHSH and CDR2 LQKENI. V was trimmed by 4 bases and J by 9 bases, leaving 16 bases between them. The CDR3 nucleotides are TGTGCCAGCTCACACTCGAGTTCCGCCGGGCAGTACTTC. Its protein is CASSHSSSAGQYF.

The chain's CDR3 is CASGEAGVLFF. The CDR3 DNA reads as TGTGCCAGCGGGGAAGCGGGAGTTCTGTTCTTC. The chain links TRBV6-5 to TRBJ2-1, with 8 positions matching TRBD2. The V segment lost 8 bases and the J segment 15 bases; nucleotides outside the gene matches: 9. CDR1 MNHEY and CDR2 SVGAGI come from the germline V gene. The CDR3 has 11 residues.

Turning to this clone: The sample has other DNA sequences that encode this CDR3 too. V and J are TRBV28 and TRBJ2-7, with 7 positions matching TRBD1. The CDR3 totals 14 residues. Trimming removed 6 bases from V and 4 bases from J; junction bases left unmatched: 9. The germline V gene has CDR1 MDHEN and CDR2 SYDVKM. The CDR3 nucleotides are TGTGCCAGCAGCACCGGGACAGTTCCTTACGAGCAGTACTTC. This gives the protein CASSTGTVPYEQYF.

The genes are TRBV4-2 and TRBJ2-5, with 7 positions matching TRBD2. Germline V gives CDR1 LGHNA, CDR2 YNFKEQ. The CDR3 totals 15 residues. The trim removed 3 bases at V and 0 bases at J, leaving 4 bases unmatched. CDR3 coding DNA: TGTGCCAGCAGCCACTCCGGGACTAACCAAGAGACCCAGTACTTC. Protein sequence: CASSHSGTNQETQYF.

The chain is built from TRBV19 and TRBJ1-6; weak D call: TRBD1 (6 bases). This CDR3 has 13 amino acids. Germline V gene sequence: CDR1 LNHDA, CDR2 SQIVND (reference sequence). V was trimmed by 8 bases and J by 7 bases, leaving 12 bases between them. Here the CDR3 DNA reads TGTGCCAGTCGGGACATTAGAAATTCACCCCTCCACTTT. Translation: CASRDIRNSPLHF.

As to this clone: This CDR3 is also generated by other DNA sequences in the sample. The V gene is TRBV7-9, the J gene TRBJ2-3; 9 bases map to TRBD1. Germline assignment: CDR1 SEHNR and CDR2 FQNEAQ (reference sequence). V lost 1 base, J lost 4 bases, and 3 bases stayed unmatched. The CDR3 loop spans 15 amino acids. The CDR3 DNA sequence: TGTGCCAGCAGCTTAGGGGGACAGGGAGCAGATACGCAGTATTTT. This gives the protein CASSLGGQGADTQYF.

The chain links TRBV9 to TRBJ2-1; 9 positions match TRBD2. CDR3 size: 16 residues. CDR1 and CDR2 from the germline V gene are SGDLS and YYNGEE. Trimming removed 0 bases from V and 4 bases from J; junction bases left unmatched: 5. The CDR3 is CASSVDAAGGYNEQFF. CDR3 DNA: TGTGCCAGCAGCGTAGATGCGGCGGGAGGGTACAATGAGCAGTTCTTC.

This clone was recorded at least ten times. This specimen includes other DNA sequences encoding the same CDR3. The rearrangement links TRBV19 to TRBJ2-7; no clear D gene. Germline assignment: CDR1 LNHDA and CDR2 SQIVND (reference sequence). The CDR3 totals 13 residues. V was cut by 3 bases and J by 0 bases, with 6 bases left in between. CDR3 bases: TGTGCCAGTAGTATCCCGGGCTCCTACGAGCAGTACTTC. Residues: CASSIPGSYEQYF.

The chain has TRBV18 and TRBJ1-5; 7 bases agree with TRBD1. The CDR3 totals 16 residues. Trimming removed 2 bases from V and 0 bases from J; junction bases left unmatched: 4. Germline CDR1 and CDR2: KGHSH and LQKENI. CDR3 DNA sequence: TGTGCCAGCTCACCAGGGACAGTTTATAGCAATCAGCCCCAGCATTTT. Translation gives CASSPGTVYSNQPQHF.

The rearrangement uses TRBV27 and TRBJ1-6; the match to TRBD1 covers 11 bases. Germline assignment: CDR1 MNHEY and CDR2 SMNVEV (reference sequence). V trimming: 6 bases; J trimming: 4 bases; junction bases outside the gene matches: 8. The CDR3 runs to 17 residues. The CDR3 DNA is TGTGCCAGCAGACCCCTCGGACAGGGGGCTTATAATTCACCCCTCCACTTT. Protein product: CASRPLGQGAYNSPLHF.